What follows are 28 T cell receptor beta chains derived from one specimen sequenced in a study of blood T cell repertoires in COVID-19. TCRdb's copy holds only in-frame clones and misses some; the assay was immunoSEQ multiplex PCR. The table shows some 140,000 clones, with around 90% occurring only once. Sequenced material: peripheral blood. These receptors were taken from a man aged 45-65 years with acute or convalescent COVID-19.

This clone was recorded once. V gene TRBV28 combines with J gene TRBJ2-5, with D perhaps matching TRBD1 (5 bases). The length of the CDR3 is 14 residues. Looked up from germline, CDR1 is MDHEN and CDR2 is SYDVKM. V lost 6 bases to trimming and J lost 5 bases, with 16 bases between them. CDR3 loop: CASRPAGWGETQYF. The CDR3 nucleotides read TGTGCCAGCAGACCCGCCGGTTGGGGCGAGACCCAGTACTTC.

J is TRBJ2-7 and V is TRBV10-1, with TRBD1 matching over 9 bases. Per the germline V gene, CDR1 is WNHNN and CDR2 is SYGVQD (reference sequence). CDR3 length: 18 residues. V was pared by 4 bases and J by 0 bases, with 13 bases of the junction left unmatched. CDR3 DNA: TGCGCCAGCAGTGGAAAAAGGGACAGGGAGAGGAGCTCCTACGAGCAGTACGTC. Amino acid sequence: CASSGKRDRERSSYEQYV.

This chain connects TRBV6-5 to TRBJ1-3; 7 bases are shared with TRBD1. The CDR3 runs 15 residues. Germline values: CDR1 MNHEY, CDR2 SVGAGI. The V gene end was trimmed by 6 bases and the J gene end by 4 bases; junction bases not matched to a gene: 9. This CDR3 reads CASSRGRDRGNTIYF. The CDR3 region has the DNA TGTGCCAGCAGCCGCGGTAGGGACAGAGGAAACACCATATATTTT.

The V and J genes are TRBV4-3 and TRBJ1-2; D is ambiguous. This CDR3 has 14 residues. Germline CDR1 LGHNA, CDR2 YSLEER. The V end lost 0 bases, the J end lost 6 bases, and 11 bases lay between the germline ends. The CDR3 sequence is CASSQEGWEDGYTF. The CDR3 DNA sequence: TGCGCCAGCAGCCAAGAAGGGTGGGAGGATGGCTACACCTTC.

The J gene is TRBJ1-3, the V gene TRBV19, with TRBD1 matching over 7 bases. The germline gives CDR1 LNHDA, CDR2 SQIVND (reference sequence). J gave up 3 bases and V 8 bases, and 7 bases lay outside the gene matches. The CDR3 has 14 amino acids. The CDR3 region has the DNA TGTGCCAGTGAGGGGGCCACTTATGGAAACACCATATATTTT. Translation gives CASEGATYGNTIYF.

The genes are TRBV6-1 and TRBJ2-7; D perhaps matches TRBD2 (5 bases). Per the germline V gene, CDR1 is MNHNS and CDR2 is SASEGT. V was cut by 1 base and J by 0 bases, with 16 bases left in between. The CDR3 is 17 residues long. CDR3 protein: CASSEGVRARPSYEQYV. The DNA of the CDR3 is TGTGCCAGCAGTGAAGGAGTGAGGGCCCGTCCCTCCTACGAGCAGTACGTC.

This chain links TRBV7-9 with TRBJ2-7; the D gene is possibly TRBD1 (6 bases). The CDR3 has 12 amino acids. Germline CDR1 SEHNR, CDR2 FQNEAQ (reference sequence). Trimming shortened V by 4 bases and J by 6 bases, and 10 bases separated the two germline ends. The CDR3 nucleotides are TGTGCCAGCAGCTCAACAGGGACCGAGCAGTACGTC. This codes for CASSSTGTEQYV.

The genes are TRBV28 and TRBJ2-2; 8 bases map to TRBD2. Germline values: CDR1 MDHEN, CDR2 SYDVKM. Unmatched junction bases numbered 9, after V lost 3 bases and J lost 6 bases. This CDR3 spans 16 amino acids. The CDR3 is CASSLGTLAGAGELFF. The CDR3 nucleotides read TGTGCCAGCAGTTTGGGAACCCTAGCGGGCGCCGGGGAGCTGTTTTTT.

V is TRBV4-1 and J is TRBJ2-7; TRBD2 aligns across 11 bases. Germline V gene lookup returns CDR1 MGHRA and CDR2 YSYEKL. V dropped 6 bases and J dropped 4; count of bases not matched to a gene: 8. CDR3 length: 15 amino acids. Here the CDR3 DNA reads TGCGCCAGCAGTCCCCTAGCGGGAGGTGGGTACGAGCAGTACTTC. It encodes CASSPLAGGGYEQYF.

The chain joins TRBV29-1 to TRBJ1-1; TRBD1 might be the D (6 bases). V lost 5 bases, J lost 0 bases, and 13 bases lay in between. The CDR3 extends over 14 amino acids. Germline-derived CDR1 and CDR2 are SQVTM and ANQGSEA. The CDR3 here is CSVRGAGLNTEAFF. The CDR3 DNA reads as TGCAGCGTTCGGGGGGCAGGGCTGAACACTGAAGCTTTCTTT.

The chain combines TRBV7-3 with TRBJ2-1, with TRBD2 as a possible D gene (7 bases). From germline, CDR1 is SGHTA and CDR2 FQGTGA. This CDR3 is built from 15 residues. V was pared by 5 bases and J by 7 bases, with 18 bases between. The CDR3 loop reads CASSPPGGAKNEQFF. CDR3 sequence (DNA): TGTGCCAGCAGCCCCCCGGGGGGCGCAAAAAATGAGCAGTTCTTC.

The chain is built from TRBV21-1 and TRBJ1-4; the table gives TRBD1 as D, unverified against the DNA. TRBV21-1 counts as a pseudogene. The length of the CDR3 is 15 residues. The CDR3 region is CASSTPQRTNEKLFF. The CDR3 DNA sequence: TGTGCCAGCAGCACTCCACAGAGAACTAATGAAAAACTGTTTTTT.

The genes are TRBV15 and TRBJ2-7; D is undetermined. Germline values: CDR1 LNHNV, CDR2 YYDKDF (reference sequence). Trimming removed 0 bases at V and 4 bases at J, with 4 bases between. The CDR3 sequence is 12 residues long. The CDR3 nucleotides read TGTGCCACCAGCAGAGATCAGTACGAGCAGTACTTC. Its protein product is CATSRDQYEQYF. Looking up the rest from reference TRBV15 and TRBJ2-7 gives the full variable domain: DAMVIQNPRYQVTQFGKPVTLSCSQTLNHNVMYWYQQKSSQAPKLLFHYYDKDFNNEADTPDNFQSRRPNTSFCFLDIRSPGLGDTAMYLCATSRDQYEQYFGPGTRLTVT.

CDR3 amino acids: CASSTLAGTDEQYF. The CDR3 DNA reads TGTGCCAGTAGTACTCTAGCGGGAACGGACGAGCAGTACTTC. The chain joins TRBV19 to TRBJ2-7, with 9 positions matching TRBD2. J was trimmed by 5 bases and V by 4 bases; bases with no gene match: 6. Germline V gives CDR1 LNHDA, CDR2 SQIVND (reference sequence). The CDR3 is 14 residues long.

CDR3 in DNA: TGTGCCAGCAGCTTGGGACAGGAGACTTCACCCCTCCACTTT. This sequence encodes CASSLGQETSPLHF. The chain combines TRBV7-3 with TRBJ1-6, with 8 bases matching TRBD1. CDR1 and CDR2 from the germline V gene are SGHTA and FQGTGA. After removal of 3 bases from V and 9 bases from J, the junction contained 4 bases not matched to a gene. CDR3 length: 14 residues.

The rearrangement links TRBV7-2 to TRBJ2-1; 11 positions agree with TRBD2. Germline V gives CDR1 SGHTA, CDR2 FQGNSA. The CDR3 covers 16 residues. Germline trimming cut 3 bases from V and 8 bases from J; bases unmatched to any gene: 9. The CDR3 DNA reads TGTGCCAGCAGCTTTTATTTTAGCGGGAGGGTGGATGAGCAGTTCTTC. Translated: CASSFYFSGRVDEQFF. The full variable domain, with the rest looked up from reference TRBV7-2 and TRBJ2-1, is GAGVSQSPSNKVTEKGKDVELRCDPISGHTALYWYRQSLGQGLEFLIYFQGNSAPDKSGLPSDRFSAERTGGSVSTLTIQRTQQEDSAVYLCASSFYFSGRVDEQFFGPGTRLTVL.

J is TRBJ1-2 and V is TRBV29-1; no clear D. The CDR3 spans 9 residues. Germline CDR1 SQVTM, CDR2 ANQGSEA. The V and J ends lost 3 bases and 8 bases respectively, with 4 bases between them. The CDR3 sequence is CSVDVGYTF. The CDR3 coding sequence is TGCAGCGTTGACGTAGGCTACACCTTC.

The chain recombines TRBV7-3 with TRBJ2-1, with TRBD2 identical over 8 bases. Germline V gene lookup returns CDR1 SGHTA and CDR2 FQGTGA. There are 15 residues in the CDR3. V gave up 5 bases and J gave up 6 bases; unmatched junction bases: 9. CDR3 DNA: TGTGCCAGCAGCACAGCGGGAGAGAAGGGCAATGAGCAGTTCTTC. The encoded protein is CASSTAGEKGNEQFF.

Only one count was recorded for this clone. The V and J genes are TRBV13 and TRBJ2-3; TRBD2 agrees at 11 bases. This CDR3 region has 18 residues. Unmatched junction bases numbered 10, after V lost 5 bases and J lost 0 bases. Looked up from germline, CDR1 is PRHDT and CDR2 is FYEKMQ (reference sequence). The DNA of the CDR3 is TGTGCCAGCAGCATCCTAGCGGGGGGCAATCCTAGCACAGATACGCAGTATTTT. Its protein product is CASSILAGGNPSTDTQYF.

The chain links TRBV4-1 to TRBJ1-1; no clear D. From germline, CDR1 is MGHRA and CDR2 YSYEKL. The CDR3 spans 15 residues. V was cut by 0 bases and J by 4 bases, with 12 bases left in between. The CDR3 sequence: CASSQDSGGSTEAFF. The CDR3 DNA follows: TGCGCCAGCAGCCAAGATTCTGGAGGGAGCACTGAAGCTTTCTTT.

The V and J genes are TRBV24-1 and TRBJ1-1; no reliable D call. V lost 4 bases to trimming and J lost 4 bases, with 6 bases between them. Germline-derived CDR1 and CDR2 are KGHDR and SFDVKD. The CDR3 runs 12 residues. CDR3 nucleotides: TGTGCCACCAGTGAGGAGGGCACTGAAGCTTTCTTT. It is translated as CATSEEGTEAFF.

The gene calls are TRBV5-5 and TRBJ1-2, with a tentative D call TRBD1 (5 bases). Germline V gives CDR1 SGHKS, CDR2 YYEKEE (reference sequence). The CDR3 spans 14 residues. V shed 2 bases and J shed 12 bases, with 20 bases lying between them. The CDR3, as DNA: TGTGCCAGCAGCTTCCACCGGGGGATCGGAGAGGACACCTTC. This encodes CASSFHRGIGEDTF. Using reference TRBV5-5 and TRBJ1-2 for the parts outside the CDR3, the full variable domain is DAGVTQSPTHLIKTRGQQVTLRCSPISGHKSVSWYQQVLGQGPQFIFQYYEKEERGRGNFPDRFSARQFPNYSSELNVNALLLGDSALYLCASSFHRGIGEDTFGSGTRLTVV.

The chain uses TRBV5-6 and TRBJ1-1; the D is unclear. Trimming removed 0 bases from V and 1 base from J, with 16 bases in between. Germline V gives CDR1 SGHDT, CDR2 YYEEEE. This CDR3 has 17 residues. For the CDR3, the DNA is TGTGCCAGCAGCTTGGGTTACGGGTCTGCGACGAACACTGAAGCTTTCTTT. Its translation: CASSLGYGSATNTEAFF.

This chain joins TRBV30 and TRBJ2-3, with D perhaps TRBD2 (6 bases). Trimming took off 4 bases at V and 3 bases at J, with 14 bases between the two ends. The CDR3 contains 14 residues. Germline V lookup: CDR1 GTSNPN, CDR2 SVGIG (reference sequence). Here the CDR3 DNA reads TGTGCCTGGACGGTCGGAGGGTTAACAGATACGCAGTATTTT. Its protein product is CAWTVGGLTDTQYF.

The chain recombines TRBV11-2 with TRBJ2-5, with TRBD2 identical over 12 bases. V dropped 8 bases and J dropped 4; count of bases not matched to a gene: 14. Germline V CDR1 and CDR2: SGHAT, FQNNGV. The CDR3 is 17 residues long. The DNA for the CDR3 is TGTGCCAGCCGTGGAGGGTCTAGCGGGAGGGAGGGAGAGACCCAGTACTTC. This translates into CASRGGSSGREGETQYF.

This chain connects TRBV7-2 to TRBJ2-3, with D possibly being TRBD2 (6 bases). From germline, CDR1 is SGHTA and CDR2 FQGNSA. The V gene lost 0 bases and the J gene lost 4 bases, with 11 bases spanning the gap. The CDR3 spans 15 residues. CDR3 in DNA: TGTGCCAGCAGCTTAGCGGGAGGTTTCTCAGATACGCAGTATTTT. This translates into CASSLAGGFSDTQYF.

The chain employs TRBV18 and TRBJ2-1, with TRBD1 identical over 8 bases. Germline CDR1 KGHSH, CDR2 LQKENI. CDR3 length equals 14 residues. Trimming took 3 bases from V and 7 from J; bases not matched to a gene: 5. CDR3 DNA sequence: TGTGCCAGCTCACCGCAGGGGGCGGGAAATGAGCAGTTCTTC. Translated: CASSPQGAGNEQFF.

This CDR3 is CASSLGQGYGYTF. In DNA form, the CDR3 reads TGTGCCAGCAGCTTAGGGCAGGGCTATGGCTACACCTTC. This chain uses TRBV7-9 with TRBJ1-2; perhaps TRBD1 as D (5 bases). The CDR3 spans 13 residues. Per the germline V gene, CDR1 is SEHNR and CDR2 is FQNEAQ (reference sequence). Trimming took 1 base from V and 4 from J, leaving 7 bases between them. Full variable domain (rest looked up from reference TRBV7-9 and TRBJ1-2): DTGVSQNPRHKITKRGQNVTFRCDPISEHNRLYWYRQTLGQGPEFLTYFQNEAQLEKSRLLSDRFSAERPKGSFSTLEIQRTEQGDSAMYLCASSLGQGYGYTFGSGTRLTVV.